The 13 T cell receptor beta chains in this list originate from one sample, sequenced in a study of blood T cell repertoires in COVID-19. TCRdb's copy holds only in-frame clones and misses some; the assay was immunoSEQ multiplex PCR. Of some 120,000 clones in the sample, around four fifths are singletons; the top ten hold around 25%. Source material: peripheral blood. The receptor set was obtained from a human donor in a cohort sampled during active COVID-19.

This clone turned up a few times. The chain has TRBV2 and TRBJ2-7; D possibly corresponds to TRBD2 (5 bases). Germline assignment: CDR1 SNHLY and CDR2 FYNNEI. V was shortened by 5 bases and J by 1 base, with 9 bases between the two germline ends. The CDR3 totals 13 residues. CDR3 DNA sequence: TGTGCCAGCAGTTTGGACTCATCCTACGAGCAGTACTTC. Translated, it gives CASSLDSSYEQYF.

The table lists this clone with a count of one. The chain couples TRBV7-9 to TRBJ1-3; D ambiguous. Germline lookup yields CDR1 SEHNR and CDR2 FQNEAQ (reference sequence). Trimming took off 1 base at V and 0 bases at J, with 16 bases between the two ends. There are 18 residues in the CDR3. CDR3 residues: CASSLVWVQVISGNTIYF. DNA for the CDR3: TGTGCCAGCAGCTTAGTCTGGGTCCAGGTTATCTCTGGAAACACCATATATTTT. The full variable domain, completed using reference TRBV7-9 and TRBJ1-3, is DTGVSQNPRHKITKRGQNVTFRCDPISEHNRLYWYRQTLGQGPEFLTYFQNEAQLEKSRLLSDRFSAERPKGSFSTLEIQRTEQGDSAMYLCASSLVWVQVISGNTIYFGEGSWLTVV.

This clone was seen just once. The rearrangement joins TRBV6-2 or TRBV6-3 to TRBJ1-4; no reliable D call. The CDR3 has 16 amino acids. Trimming left V 0 bases short and J 5 bases short, with 13 bases between. Germline-derived CDR1 and CDR2 are MNHEY and SVGEGT. This chain's CDR3 is CASSYSIWQMNEKLFF. The CDR3 region has the DNA TGTGCCAGCAGTTACTCGATTTGGCAGATGAATGAAAAACTGTTTTTT.

CDR3 coding DNA: TGTGCCAGCAGTCGCTTAGCGGGGGGCGGACAAGAGACCCAGTACTTC. Amino acid sequence: CASSRLAGGGQETQYF. V is TRBV28 and J is TRBJ2-5; 10 bases map to TRBD2. This CDR3 has 16 residues. CDR1 and CDR2 (germline): MDHEN, SYDVKM. Trimming took 5 bases from V and 2 from J; bases not matched to a gene: 8.

The chain joins TRBV7-8 to TRBJ2-3; D unresolved. The CDR3 length is 14 residues. The V and J ends lost 5 bases and 4 bases respectively, with 13 bases between them. Germline CDR1 reads SGHVS; CDR2 reads FQNEAQ. The CDR3, as DNA: TGTGCCAGCAGCCCCACGTTCGGAGCAGATACGCAGTATTTT. Protein sequence: CASSPTFGADTQYF.

The rearrangement joins TRBV9 to TRBJ2-3, with 8 positions matching TRBD2. The germline V gene has CDR1 SGDLS and CDR2 YYNGEE. V lost 4 bases and J lost 2; bases outside the gene matches: 15. This CDR3 contains 18 residues. The CDR3 is CASSPTSGIAGPTDTQYF. In nucleotides, the CDR3 is TGTGCCAGCAGCCCCACGTCAGGAATAGCGGGACCCACAGATACGCAGTATTTT.

The J gene is TRBJ2-7, the V gene TRBV6-6; 9 nucleotides agree with TRBD1. This CDR3 spans 14 amino acids. CDR1 is MNHNY and CDR2 is SVGAGI in the germline V gene (reference sequence). The V and J ends lost 6 bases and 3 bases, in that order; junction bases with no gene match: 6. The CDR3 bases are TGTGCCAGCAGCCCCCGGGACAGGGTCTACGAGCAGTACTTC. This encodes CASSPRDRVYEQYF.

The rearrangement uses TRBV7-2 and TRBJ1-1, with a possible D match to TRBD1 (6 bases). The CDR3 length is 14 residues. CDR1 and CDR2 (germline): SGHTA, FQGNSA. Between the trimmed V and J ends, which lost 5 bases and 3 bases, there was a span of 13 bases. The CDR3 is CASSPGQRYTEAFF. The CDR3 DNA reads TGTGCCAGCAGCCCCGGACAGAGGTACACTGAAGCTTTCTTT.

This clone has only a few counts. The chain joins TRBV3-1 (or the pseudogene TRBV3-2) to TRBJ1-6; D may be TRBD1 (6 bases). V shed 4 bases and J shed 8 bases, with 9 bases lying between them. The CDR3 extends over 13 amino acids. Germline lookup yields CDR1 LGHDT and CDR2 YNNKEL (reference sequence). The CDR3 here is CASSLRGDSPLHF. CDR3 in DNA: TGTGCCAGCAGCCTCAGGGGAGATTCACCCCTCCACTTT.

The CDR3 spells CASSPRPRTGSAGELFF. DNA for the CDR3: TGTGCCAGCAGCCCTCGTCCCAGGACAGGGAGTGCCGGGGAGCTGTTTTTT. The rearrangement joins TRBV3-1 (or the pseudogene TRBV3-2) to TRBJ2-2, with 8 positions matching TRBD1. The germline V gene encodes CDR1 LGHDT and CDR2 YNNKEL (reference sequence). V was pared by 4 bases and J by 6 bases, with 13 bases of the junction left unmatched. The CDR3 has 17 amino acids.

The rearrangement uses TRBV12-5 and TRBJ2-1; D perhaps matches TRBD1 (6 bases). The V end was cut by 1 base, the J end by 5 bases, with 12 bases between. The CDR3 is made up of 15 amino acids. The germline V gene encodes CDR1 LGHNT and CDR2 FRNRAP. The CDR3 region is CASGLGLYRDNEQFF. In DNA form, the CDR3 reads TGTGCTAGTGGTTTGGGCCTTTACAGGGACAATGAGCAGTTCTTC. Looking up the rest from reference TRBV12-5 and TRBJ2-1 gives the full variable domain: DARVTQTPRHKVTEMGQEVTMRCQPILGHNTVFWYRQTMMQGLELLAYFRNRAPLDDSGMPKDRFSAEMPDATLATLKIQPSEPRDSAVYFCASGLGLYRDNEQFFGPGTRLTVL.

The rearrangement links TRBV5-1 to TRBJ1-5, with 9 bases fitting TRBD1. Germline V gives CDR1 SGHRS, CDR2 YFSETQ. V trimming: 0 bases; J trimming: 4 bases; junction bases outside the gene matches: 8. The CDR3 extends over 17 amino acids. The CDR3 sequence is CASSLAPPGQGNQPQHF. In DNA, the CDR3 is TGCGCCAGCAGCTTGGCCCCCCCGGGACAGGGTAATCAGCCCCAGCATTTT.

The chain joins TRBV18 to TRBJ1-4, with a possible D match to TRBD1 (6 bases). Germline CDR1 and CDR2: KGHSH and LQKENI. This CDR3 comprises 17 residues. Deletions cut 4 bases from V and 5 bases from J, with 20 bases between. In DNA, the CDR3 is TGTGCCAGCTCACGAGGGGGAGATGGTGAGACCAATGAAAAACTGTTTTTT. Encoded protein: CASSRGGDGETNEKLFF.